This TCR beta chain was obtained from a study of metastatic and nonmetastatic thyroid tumors. Prior to thyroid surgery, none of the patients had received any treatment. As regards this clone: A much larger clone differs from this one at a single base, so this may be a read error.

TCRdb re-analyzed the PCR reads through MiXCR. The sample lists roughly 7,300 clones, around a third occurring once. Sequences were obtained from tumor tissue. The sequence derives from a female donor with papillary thyroid cancer or a benign thyroid nodule (not recorded which). Some clones in this sample may be carry-over from other donors' samples.

Written as DNA, the CDR3 is TGTGCCTGGAGAGAAGGCCTCTTCTCTGGAAACACCATATATTTT. This codes for CAWREGLFSGNTIYF. The chain links TRBV30 to TRBJ1-3; D ambiguous. CDR1 GTSNPN and CDR2 SVGIG come from the germline V gene (reference sequence). The CDR3 has 15 amino acids. The V gene lost 3 bases and the J gene lost 0 bases, with 12 bases spanning the gap.